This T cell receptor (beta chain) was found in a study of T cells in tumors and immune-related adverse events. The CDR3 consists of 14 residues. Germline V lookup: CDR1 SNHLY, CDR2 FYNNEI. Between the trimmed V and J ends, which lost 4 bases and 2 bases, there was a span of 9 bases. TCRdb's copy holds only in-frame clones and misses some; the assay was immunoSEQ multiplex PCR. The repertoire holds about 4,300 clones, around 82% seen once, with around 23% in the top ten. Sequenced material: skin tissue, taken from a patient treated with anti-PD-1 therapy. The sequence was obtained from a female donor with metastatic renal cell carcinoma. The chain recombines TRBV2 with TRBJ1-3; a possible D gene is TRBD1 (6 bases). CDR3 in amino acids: CASSVGGPGNTIYF. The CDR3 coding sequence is TGTGCCAGCAGTGTCGGGGGCCCTGGAAACACCATATATTTT.